This T cell receptor beta chain was identified in a study of Graves' ophthalmopathy and Graves' hyperthyroidism. At least ten counts were recorded for this clonotype. The sequenced template was RNA, covering the TCR beta CDR3 region. RT-PCR with HTBI primers came first, then second-round multiplex PCR. TCRdb redid the calling of the multiplex PCR reads with MiXCR, one entry per CDR3 protein. The table shows 680,000 or so distinct CDR3 sequences, with 22% occurring only once. The sample consisted of peripheral blood. This TCR came from a woman between 18 and 30 years old with stable Graves' hyperthyroidism. Some clones in this sample may be carry-over from other donors' samples.

Written as DNA, the CDR3 is TGTGCCAGCAGTTTAAGTTCCGCATACGAGCAGTACTTC. Amino acids: CASSLSSAYEQYF. This sequence joins TRBV12-3 or TRBV12-4 and TRBJ2-7; D ambiguous. Trimming took off 2 bases at V and 4 bases at J, with 9 bases between the two ends. The CDR3 totals 13 residues.